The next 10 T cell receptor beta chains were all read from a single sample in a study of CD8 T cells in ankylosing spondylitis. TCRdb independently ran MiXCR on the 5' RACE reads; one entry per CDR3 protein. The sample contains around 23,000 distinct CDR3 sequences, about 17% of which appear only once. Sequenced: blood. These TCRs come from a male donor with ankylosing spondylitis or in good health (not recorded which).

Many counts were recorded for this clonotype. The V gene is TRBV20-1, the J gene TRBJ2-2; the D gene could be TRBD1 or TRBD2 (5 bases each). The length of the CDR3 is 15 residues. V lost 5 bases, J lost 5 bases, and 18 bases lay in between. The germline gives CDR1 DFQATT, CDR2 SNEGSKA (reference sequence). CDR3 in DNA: TGCAGTGCTCCGGGACCTCCGAGGGGTACCGGGGAGCTGTTTTTT. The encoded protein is CSAPGPPRGTGELFF.

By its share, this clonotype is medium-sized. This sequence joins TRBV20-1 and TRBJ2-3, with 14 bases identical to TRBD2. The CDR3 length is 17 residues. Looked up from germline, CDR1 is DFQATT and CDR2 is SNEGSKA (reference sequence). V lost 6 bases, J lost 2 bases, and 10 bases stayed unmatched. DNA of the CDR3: TGCAGTGCAATAACGGGACTAGCGGGAGCCCCCACAGATACGCAGTATTTT. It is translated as CSAITGLAGAPTDTQYF.

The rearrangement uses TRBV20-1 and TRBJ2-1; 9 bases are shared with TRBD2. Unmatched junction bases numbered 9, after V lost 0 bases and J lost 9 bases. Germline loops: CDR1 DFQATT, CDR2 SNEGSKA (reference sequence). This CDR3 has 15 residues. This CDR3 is CSARDGGRAGIEQFF. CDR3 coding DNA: TGCAGTGCTAGAGATGGCGGGAGGGCCGGGATTGAGCAGTTCTTC.

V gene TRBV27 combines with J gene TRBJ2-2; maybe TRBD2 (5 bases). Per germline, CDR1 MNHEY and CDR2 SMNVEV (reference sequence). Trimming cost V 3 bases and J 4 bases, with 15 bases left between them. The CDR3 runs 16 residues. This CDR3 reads CASSFGGRSGTGELFF. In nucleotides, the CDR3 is TGTGCCAGCAGTTTTGGCGGGCGGTCGGGCACCGGGGAGCTGTTTTTT.

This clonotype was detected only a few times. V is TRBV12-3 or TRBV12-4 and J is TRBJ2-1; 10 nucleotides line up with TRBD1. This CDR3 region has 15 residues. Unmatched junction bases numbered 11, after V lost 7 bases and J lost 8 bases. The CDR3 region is CASTWSWTGGDEQFF. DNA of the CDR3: TGTGCCAGCACTTGGTCTTGGACAGGGGGGGATGAGCAGTTCTTC.

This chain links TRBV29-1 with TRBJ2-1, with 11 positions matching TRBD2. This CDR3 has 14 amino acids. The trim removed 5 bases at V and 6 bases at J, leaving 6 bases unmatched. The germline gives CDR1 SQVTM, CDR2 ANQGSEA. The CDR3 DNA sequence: TGCAGCGTTAGTTTAGCGGGAGGGGGCAATGAGCAGTTCTTC. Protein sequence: CSVSLAGGGNEQFF.

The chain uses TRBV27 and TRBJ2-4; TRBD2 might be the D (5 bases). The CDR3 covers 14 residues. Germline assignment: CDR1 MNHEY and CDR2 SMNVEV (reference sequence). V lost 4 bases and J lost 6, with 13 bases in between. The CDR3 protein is CASSSSSWGNIQYF. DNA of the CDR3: TGTGCCAGCAGTTCCTCTAGCTGGGGAAACATTCAGTACTTC.

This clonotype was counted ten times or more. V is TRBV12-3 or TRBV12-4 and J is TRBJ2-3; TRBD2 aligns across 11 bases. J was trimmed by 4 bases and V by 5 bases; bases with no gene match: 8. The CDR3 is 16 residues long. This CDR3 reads CASSGQTSGTADTQYF. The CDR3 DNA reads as TGTGCCAGCAGTGGTCAGACTAGCGGGACCGCAGATACGCAGTATTTT.

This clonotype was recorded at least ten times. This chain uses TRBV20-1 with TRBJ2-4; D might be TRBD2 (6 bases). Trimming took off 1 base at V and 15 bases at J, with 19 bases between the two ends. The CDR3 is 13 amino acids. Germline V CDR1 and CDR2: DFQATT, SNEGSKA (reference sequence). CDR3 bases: TGCAGTGCTAGAGCGGGGGTTGGCGGCATCCCGTACTTC. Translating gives CSARAGVGGIPYF.

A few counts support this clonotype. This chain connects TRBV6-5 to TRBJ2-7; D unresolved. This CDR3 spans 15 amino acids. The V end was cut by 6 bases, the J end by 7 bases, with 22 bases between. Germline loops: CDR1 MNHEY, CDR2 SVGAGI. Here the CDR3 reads CASSTRTDGPWEQYF. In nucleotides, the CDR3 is TGTGCCAGCAGCACACGGACGGATGGGCCTTGGGAGCAGTACTTC.